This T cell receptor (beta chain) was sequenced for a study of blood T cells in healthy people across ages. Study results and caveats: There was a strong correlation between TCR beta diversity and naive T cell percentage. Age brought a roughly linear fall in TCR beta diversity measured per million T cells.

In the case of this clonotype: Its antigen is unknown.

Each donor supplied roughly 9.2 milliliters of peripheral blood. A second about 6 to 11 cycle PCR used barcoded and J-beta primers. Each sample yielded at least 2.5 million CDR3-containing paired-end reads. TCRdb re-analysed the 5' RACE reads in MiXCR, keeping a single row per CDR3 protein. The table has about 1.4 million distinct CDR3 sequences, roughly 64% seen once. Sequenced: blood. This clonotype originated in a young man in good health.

The CDR3 protein is CSARGVGGPDTGELFF. The CDR3 DNA is TGCAGTGCTAGAGGGGTGGGGGGGCCTGACACCGGGGAGCTGTTTTTT. V is TRBV20-1 and J is TRBJ2-2; weak D call: TRBD2 (7 bases). Germline V CDR1 and CDR2: DFQATT, SNEGSKA (reference sequence). This CDR3 contains 16 residues. V shed 1 base and J shed 3 bases, with 15 bases lying between them.